The source of this T cell receptor beta chain is a study of cytomegalovirus exposure and HLA in healthy donors (dated by TCRdb to between 2016 and 2019). For the wider study: An earlier analysis of approximately 640 of the donors reported about 250 Gb of sequence data and some 120 million unique TCR beta sequences from roughly 180 million T cells. Roughly 300 gigabases of sequencing data and roughly 81 million unique TCR sequences made up an early release that covered 640 HLA-typed donors. The genetic ancestry cluster associated with self-reported Caucasian donors included 81% of the roughly 410 genotyped donors. The study aimed to test whether signatures of past pathogen exposure could be identified by cataloging public T cell receptors. The T cell repertoires of several hundred subjects were profiled by immunosequencing and related to cytomegalovirus serostatus. Besides the first cohort of roughly 700 subjects, a separate validation cohort made up of 120 different subjects was used. The study combined high-throughput TCR immunosequencing, statistical association of individual TCRs with disease status, and machine learning to predict cytomegalovirus infection status. A later analysis re-analyzed previously published TCR beta repertoires from 550 to 700 donors and added high-resolution HLA genotyping to study TCR occurrence patterns. Rather than drawing on any new phenotypic data, the later analysis identified candidate immune exposures from TCR beta sequences and the way those sequences occurred across donors. To decide whether each TCR beta V gene segment behaved as functional or pseudogenic, an earlier analysis of some 540 of the donors relied on high-throughput TCR beta sequencing. Donor age, sex, ethnicity and CMV serostatus were compiled alongside the repertoire data. Genome-wide SNP genotypes for about three fifths of the 666 donors were used in a later genetic analysis, which treated that subset as a discovery cohort. Every discovery cohort repertoire had been produced on one sequencing platform. Both class I and class II loci were covered by HLA typing, at four-digit resolution. The number of typed donors differed by locus: about 620-640 for A, B, C, DRB1 and DQB1; some 540 for DQA1; fewer than 610 for DPA1; and around 490 for DPB1. About five DR-DQ haplotypes were treated as single units for association and clustering because of strong linkage in the cohort. On average, roughly 250,000 unique TCR beta nucleotide sequences were sequenced per donor among some 420 genotyped donors of the cohort, with roughly a sixth of those sequences being non-productive.

This clone was counted only a few times. Its specific antigen is unknown. No much larger clone exists at a distance of one base, and base qualities are not known. The library was made by the immunoSEQ multiplex PCR assay. For the multiplex PCR, a mixture combining 60 forward primers for TCR Vbeta segments and 13 reverse primers for TCR Jbeta segments was used. Amplification of the CDR3 region of rearranged TCR beta genes was performed with a multiplex PCR assay on genomic DNA. On the Illumina HiSeq System, the amplified TCR beta libraries were sequenced as 87-base-pair reads. As for the original processing: A later analysis counted some 80 million unique TCR beta chains across the 640 or so repertoires, and roughly 9.9 million of these chains were shared by at least two donors. To remove PCR and sequencing errors, raw reads were error-corrected and collapsed into unique sequences using a nearest-neighbor algorithm that merged closely related sequences. V, D and J gene segments were assigned by aligning CDR3 sequences to IMGT reference sequences. For a sequence to be retained, a match of at least six nucleotides was required to both a V gene segment and a J gene segment. A rearrangement counted as productive if the CDR3 had no stop codons and remained in frame with V and J, and every other rearrangement counted as non-productive. Following IMGT convention, CDR3 was defined as the stretch from the second conserved V-encoded cysteine to the conserved J-encoded phenylalanine. In an earlier analysis of some 550 of the donors, sequences lacking an unambiguous match to a single V gene segment were excluded. An earlier analysis of a few hundred of the donors called V segments functional above 56.7% productive rearrangements and segregating when the between-donor standard deviation exceeded 5%. A statistical classification framework was built for diagnosing cytomegalovirus status from the catalog of TCR beta chain sequences. A later analysis assigned V and J genes by comparing TCR nucleotide sequences with IMGT/GENE-DB human TR gene sequences. A later analysis assigned CDR3 sequences and most-parsimonious VDJ recombination scenarios with the TCRdist pipeline. In a later analysis, each TCR beta chain was defined by its CDR3 amino acid sequence together with its V-gene family, and reads lacking a unique V-gene family were excluded. A later analysis removed roughly 590 highly shared, low-generation-probability nucleotide sequences to deal with suspected cross-contamination and a sequencing artifact. In a later analysis, a clonal expansion index was calculated for each public chain from normalized within-repertoire ranks of inferred template counts. In a later analysis, generation probabilities were computed with a VDJ recombination model fitted to out-of-frame rearrangements, and the resulting probabilities were checked against IGoR. In a later analysis, hypergeometric tests were used to score TCR-TCR, TCR-HLA and TCR-CMV co-occurrence, with a repertoire-size bias correction applied to TCR pairs. A later analysis estimated false discovery rates by permuting HLA or CMV assignments 20 times. In a later analysis, co-occurring TCRs were grouped with DBSCAN, and TCRdist sequence similarity was added when clustering was performed within HLA-allele-positive subsets. Repertoires with fewer than 30,000 or more than 120,000 public chains were left out of co-occurrence clustering, as were about 5 repertoires with anomalous nucleotide sharing. Imported from immuneACCESS, the table was reduced by TCRdb to in-frame sequences with V and J called. These copies leave out some clones; in studies compared against another copy, an unresolved V gene accounts for under half, and the cause of the remainder is not known. The V and J calls and the clone size are those of that table, but D and trimming were determined from the DNA. The sample data list about 180,000 clones, and over 65% of these were observed just once. The ten most abundant clones make up more than 3% of the sample.

The CDR3 runs 16 residues from the cysteine to the phenylalanine. Only the CDR3 part of the read is kept: 48 bases, read in frame from the first base. V is clipped by 4 bases and J by 2 bases, and the sequence between their germline boundaries is 15 bases long. Via the germline V gene, CDR1 is MNHNS and CDR2 SASEGT. What the authors observed across the whole study: A cluster of highly shared sequence variants was judged likely to represent a technical artifact of the sequencing pipeline. Correlated functional status among segregating V segments might reflect linkage disequilibrium, but an unknown experimental factor could not be ruled out. Immune exposure information for the cohort was limited to CMV serostatus. V-gene and J-gene trimming of TCR beta chains was associated with a missense DCLRE1C variant in a later genetic analysis, and the association was replicated in an independent cohort. A later analysis found that most CMV-associated TCR beta chains appeared HLA-restricted, with HLA associations seemingly driven largely by CMV exposure. Because the 87-base-pair reads could not distinguish some IMGT-functional V segments, including TRBV6-2 and TRBV6-3, those segments were excluded. In a later analysis, the rate of TCR association differed among HLA loci, with DRB1 alleles having the most associated TCRs and HLA-C alleles having the fewest. A later analysis found that HLA-associated TCR beta chains were more clonally expanded and had lower generation probabilities than equally common non-associated chains. In a later analysis, some 18,000 TCR beta sequences were associated with specific HLA alleles at a false discovery rate of 0.05. Only TCR beta chains were sequenced in this cohort, and the absence of alpha or paired-chain data limited detectable features. Most TCR sequences were observed very rarely across donors, whereas some public TCRs were present in many individuals. In vitro tests confirmed that a few of the cytomegalovirus-associated TCR beta chains recognize cytomegalovirus antigens. Several of the top co-occurrence clusters appeared to be linked to parvovirus B19, influenza, CMV and Epstein-Barr virus, according to a later analysis. When HLA alleles, especially DR and DQ, strongly co-occurred, attributing TCR associations to individual alleles was difficult. Over 15 rarely observed V segments, including chromosome 9 orphons, were excluded from the earlier analysis of just under 600 of the donors because counts were too low. Broadly in line with IMGT annotations, most TCR beta V segments showed up in productive rearrangements about 90% or about 30% of the time in an earlier analysis of a few hundred of the donors. The presence/absence analyses assumed that sequencing depth was roughly uniform across donors, and that assumption may not be true. Because some donors lacked HLA typing at each locus, the association tests relied only on the typed subset. A further reported finding was that TCR beta sequences accurately predicted the HLA-A and HLA-B alleles for most subjects in the first cohort. According to a later genetic analysis, donors in an Asian-associated ancestry cluster had fewer N-insertions in productive TCRs than the roughly 670-donor mean. Cytomegalovirus status was reported to be diagnosed by the classifier with high specificity and sensitivity in both the original and validation cohorts. The study gave a list of about 150 TCR beta chains associated with cytomegalovirus. The authors suggested that the approach could potentially be extended to other disease states and immunological phenotypes.

The cohort was made up of hundreds of healthy bone marrow donors. All cohort members were sampled while nominally healthy, although unrecorded immune exposures were likely present. The donor was CMV seropositive and was included in the group of almost 300 seropositive cohort members. Every donor gave a peripheral blood sample, and the peripheral blood mononuclear cells from that sample were used for TCR beta sequencing. The Qiagen DNeasy Blood Extraction Kit was used to extract genomic DNA from the blood cell samples. The chain is made from TRBV6-1 and TRBJ1-5; the best D guess is TRBD1, with 5 bases matching. The origin of this receptor is a woman in her fifties or sixties in good health and CMV-seropositive. The sample taken for sequencing was PBMCs. The nucleotides are TGTGCCAGCAGTGTCGCGGGGGGAAGAGGCAATCAGCCCCAGCATTTT. This yields the protein CASSVAGGRGNQPQHF.